The clone carrying this T cell receptor (beta chain) was detected only a few times. This entry is derived from a study of early T cells in non-severe SARS-CoV-2 infection. TCRdb reanalysed the 5' RACE reads using MiXCR and keeps one entry per CDR3 protein. Of approximately 80,000 distinct CDR3 sequences detected, over 9.5% appear once; the ten largest clones hold about 3.4%. The sample comprised whole blood. This receptor was identified in an adult who was a healthcare worker with PCR-confirmed SARS-CoV-2 infection or an uninfected control (not recorded which).

The CDR3 sequence is CASSLLAGGPGYEQYF. Here the CDR3 DNA reads TGTGCCAGCAGCTTGCTAGCGGGAGGGCCGGGGTACGAGCAGTACTTC. The gene calls are TRBV7-9 and TRBJ2-7; the match to TRBD2 covers 12 bases. This CDR3 is built from 16 residues. Germline V gene sequence: CDR1 SEHNR, CDR2 FQNEAQ (reference sequence). Germline trimming cut 3 bases from V and 4 bases from J; bases unmatched to any gene: 7.